Here is one T cell receptor (beta chain) with its context. Antigen specificity is unknown. The V gene's germline CDR1 is SNHLY and CDR2 FYNNEI. This CDR3 has 12 residues. V lost 3 bases, J lost 6 bases, and 5 bases lay in between. The data are from a study of human CD4 T cells and Enterobacteriaceae. Sorting took every CD4+ cell except CD45RA+CCR7+CD95- naive cells, reaching over 95% purity. Libraries were prepared by immunoSEQ multiplex PCR; TCRdb keeps only in-frame clonotypes and omits some of them. The sample lists roughly 30,000 clones, approximately 84% occurring once. The study's findings and limits: In the top 5%: about 55% of the 19 and about 60% of the 34 cross-reactive clonotypes.

The sequenced material came from memory CD4+ T cells from blood. The chain has TRBV2 and TRBJ2-2; D gene ambiguous. This TCR was recovered from a human donor in good health. CDR3: CASSDRAGELFF. The CDR3 nucleotides are TGTGCCAGCAGTGATCGGGCCGGGGAGCTGTTTTTT.